Below are 16 T cell receptor beta chains sequenced from a single sample in a study of shared clonotypes between healthy human individuals. The assay was immunoSEQ multiplex PCR, and TCRdb's table has in-frame clones only and misses some. The table includes about 980,000 clones, around three quarters detected once. Sequenced sample: memory CD4+ T cells sorted from blood. Subset: CD45RA-negative fraction. The source is a man between 18 and 35 years old in good health.

V usage is TRBV5-4 and J usage is TRBJ2-5; D might be TRBD2 (6 bases). The germline V and J ends were trimmed by 4 bases and 5 bases, with 21 bases remaining between them. Germline values: CDR1 SGHNT, CDR2 YYREEE (reference sequence). CDR3 length: 16 residues. CDR3 residues: CASSPLSGSAGETQYF. As DNA, the CDR3 is TGTGCCAGCAGCCCTTTGAGCGGCTCCGCGGGGGAGACCCAGTACTTC.

This rearrangement joins TRBV6-1 to TRBJ1-1; tentative D call: TRBD1 (6 bases). Trimming took 3 bases from V and 5 from J, leaving 16 bases between them. Germline V gives CDR1 MNHNS, CDR2 SASEGT. CDR3 length equals 15 residues. The CDR3 protein is CASSDGGGQGTEAFF. CDR3 sequence (DNA): TGTGCCAGCAGTGATGGGGGGGGGCAGGGGACTGAAGCTTTCTTT.

This clone showed up many times. The chain is built from TRBV5-8 and TRBJ2-5; no firm D call. Germline CDR1 is SGHTS and CDR2 is YDEGEE. This CDR3 comprises 13 residues. Between the trimmed V and J ends, which lost 0 bases and 7 bases, there was a span of 10 bases. CDR3 in amino acids: CASSLEPYGTQYF. The CDR3 DNA follows: TGTGCCAGCAGCTTGGAACCCTACGGGACCCAGTACTTC.

J is TRBJ1-4 and V is TRBV5-4, with D possibly TRBD1 on 5 matching bases. There are 15 residues in the CDR3. Germline CDR1 and CDR2: SGHNT and YYREEE (reference sequence). V lost 1 base, J lost 7 bases, and 14 bases lay in between. This CDR3 is CASSLYGGGREKLFF. CDR3 DNA sequence: TGTGCCAGCAGCTTGTATGGGGGAGGACGTGAAAAACTGTTTTTT.

The V call is TRBV30, the J call TRBJ2-3, with D uncertain. V dropped 2 bases and J dropped 3 bases, with 9 bases sitting between them. The germline gives CDR1 GTSNPN, CDR2 SVGIG (reference sequence). This CDR3 region has 13 residues. The CDR3: CAWSFGVTDTQYF. CDR3 DNA: TGTGCCTGGAGTTTTGGGGTGACAGATACGCAGTATTTT.

The gene calls are TRBV10-3 and TRBJ2-7; 14 nucleotides line up with TRBD2. J gave up 5 bases and V 4 bases, and 13 bases lay outside the gene matches. Germline V lookup: CDR1 ENHRY, CDR2 SYGVKD. There are 18 residues in the CDR3. The CDR3 reads CAISATSGRATGPDEQYF. In nucleotides, the CDR3 is TGTGCCATCAGTGCGACTAGCGGGAGGGCCACTGGGCCCGACGAGCAGTACTTC.

V usage is TRBV27 and J usage is TRBJ1-5; possibly TRBD1 for D (5 bases). The CDR3 contains 14 residues. Trimming removed 6 bases from V and 5 bases from J, with 14 bases in between. The germline V gene has CDR1 MNHEY and CDR2 SMNVEV (reference sequence). The CDR3 DNA reads TGTGCCAGCAGGCCCGGGACTACCGATCAGCCCCAGCATTTT. Its protein product is CASRPGTTDQPQHF.

The CDR3: CASSSRGQITYEQYF. As DNA, the CDR3 is TGTGCCAGCAGCTCCAGGGGACAGATTACCTACGAGCAGTACTTC. The chain couples TRBV5-4 to TRBJ2-7, with 7 bases lining up with TRBD1. This CDR3 is 15 amino acids long. Germline values: CDR1 SGHNT, CDR2 YYREEE (reference sequence). V shed 3 bases, J shed 2 bases, and the junction held 8 bases outside the gene matches.

This clone was seen only a few times. The chain links TRBV29-1 to TRBJ2-2; no reliable D call. V lost 6 bases, J lost 6 bases, and 14 bases lay in between. Germline-derived CDR1 and CDR2 are SQVTM and ANQGSEA. The CDR3 length is 13 residues. The CDR3 DNA sequence: TGCAGCGTCCGGGCGGATTTCGCCGGGGAGCTGTTTTTT. It codes for CSVRADFAGELFF.

The rearrangement uses TRBV19 and TRBJ1-5, with 9 bases lining up with TRBD1. The junction had 5 bases not matched to a gene; V was cut back by 5 bases and J by 3 bases. The CDR3 covers 15 residues. Germline CDR1 reads LNHDA; CDR2 reads SQIVND (reference sequence). CDR3 sequence reads: CASSSWTGVNQPQHF. DNA of the CDR3: TGTGCCAGTAGTTCCTGGACAGGGGTCAATCAGCCCCAGCATTTT.

The chain's CDR3 is CASSFDRKNTEAFF. In nucleotides, the CDR3 is TGTGCCAGCAGCTTTGACAGGAAGAACACTGAAGCTTTCTTT. The chain joins TRBV5-5 to TRBJ1-1; possible D gene TRBD1, 6 bases. CDR3 length equals 14 residues. V lost 2 bases and J lost 1, with 9 bases in between. CDR1 is SGHKS, CDR2 YYEKEE, per germline (reference sequence).

V and J are TRBV5-1 and TRBJ2-7; D remains unclear. The CDR3 has 15 amino acids. Germline V gives CDR1 SGHRS, CDR2 YFSETQ. V was shortened by 2 bases and J by 6 bases, with 18 bases between the two germline ends. The CDR3 sequence is CASSLGGTGLGEQYF. The CDR3 bases are TGCGCCAGCAGCTTAGGCGGCACCGGTTTAGGCGAGCAGTACTTC.

The chain joins TRBV5-4 to TRBJ2-7; D remains ambiguous. This CDR3 is built from 14 residues. Germline CDR1 SGHNT, CDR2 YYREEE (reference sequence). Trimming cost V 0 bases and J 2 bases, with 9 bases left between them. CDR3 in amino acids: CASSLGQTTYEQYF. CDR3 nucleotides: TGTGCCAGCAGCTTGGGGCAGACAACCTACGAGCAGTACTTC.

The CDR3 loop reads CASSILERSRREKLFF. For the CDR3, the DNA is TGTGCCAGCAGCATTCTGGAGAGGTCCCGACGTGAAAAACTGTTTTTT. The chain recombines TRBV21-1 with TRBJ1-4. TRBV21-1 corresponds to a pseudogene. This CDR3 is built from 16 residues.

This chain links TRBV27 with TRBJ2-7; a possible D gene is TRBD2 (6 bases). From germline, CDR1 is MNHEY and CDR2 SMNVEV (reference sequence). Between the trimmed V and J ends, which lost 2 bases and 0 bases, there was a span of 11 bases. The CDR3 has 15 residues. Written as DNA, the CDR3 is TGTGCCAGCAGTTTACCTAGCGCTCACTCCTACGAGCAGTACTTC. Protein sequence: CASSLPSAHSYEQYF.

The chain employs TRBV4-1 and TRBJ1-2, with 9 bases that match TRBD1. CDR3 size: 13 residues. Germline loops: CDR1 MGHRA, CDR2 YSYEKL. J lost 4 bases, V lost 4 bases, and 1 base had no gene match. The CDR3 DNA reads as TGCGCCAGCAGCCGGGACAGGGCCTATGGCTACACCTTC. Residues: CASSRDRAYGYTF.